A selection of T cell receptor beta chains follows, all from one sample in a study of shared T cell receptors in the human thymus. Data came from immunoSEQ multiplex PCR; TCRdb stores just in-frame clones and leaves some out. The profile shows more than 550,000 clones, 70% to 90% of them singletons. These records were also assigned to another study, of human thymus T cells.

Sequenced: thymocytes. Receptor source: a girl under three years old with a congenital heart defect. The CDR3 runs from the conserved cysteine through the conserved F or W. Each record gives: V gene, D gene, J gene, clone size, CDR3 protein, CDR3 DNA. The D gene is left open where the match is weak. Clone size is stated in some rows and not others, as once, few, many or a class when expanded.

V gene: TRBV18; D gene: TRBD1; J gene: TRBJ1-2; clone size: -; CDR3 protein: CASSPDRGHGYTF; CDR3 DNA: TGTGCCAGCTCACCAGACAGGGGTCACGGCTACACCTTC
V gene: TRBV20-1; D gene: -; J gene: TRBJ1-6; clone size: -; CDR3 protein: CSASPHRPLHF; CDR3 DNA: TGCAGTGCTAGTCCACACAGACCCCTCCACTTT
V gene: TRBV5-5; D gene: -; J gene: TRBJ1-2; clone size: -; CDR3 protein: CASSLTPGGPYGYTF; CDR3 DNA: TGTGCCAGCAGCTTGACCCCCGGGGGTCCCTATGGCTACACCTTC
V gene: TRBV19; D gene: TRBD1; J gene: TRBJ2-7; clone size: -; CDR3 protein: CASSPRDRSYEQYF; CDR3 DNA: TGTGCCAGTAGTCCACGGGACAGATCCTACGAGCAGTACTTC
V gene: TRBV7-8; D gene: -; J gene: TRBJ2-7; clone size: -; CDR3 protein: CASSLALRRGYEQYF; CDR3 DNA: TGTGCCAGCAGCTTAGCGCTACGCCGGGGCTACGAGCAGTACTTC
V gene: TRBV2; D gene: TRBD2; J gene: TRBJ2-5; clone size: once; CDR3 protein: CASSDGLAGGQETQYF; CDR3 DNA: TGTGCCAGCAGTGACGGACTAGCGGGGGGACAAGAGACCCAGTACTTC
V gene: TRBV4-1; D gene: TRBD1; J gene: TRBJ2-7; clone size: -; CDR3 protein: CASSQIQGGSYEQYF; CDR3 DNA: TGCGCCAGCAGCCAAATACAGGGGGGCTCCTACGAGCAGTACTTC
V gene: TRBV28; D gene: -; J gene: TRBJ1-6; clone size: few; CDR3 protein: CASSHRQSLSPLHF; CDR3 DNA: TGTGCCAGCAGCCACAGACAGAGCCTTTCACCCCTCCACTTT
V gene: TRBV4-1; D gene: -; J gene: TRBJ1-2; clone size: -; CDR3 protein: CASSQDGSVTIRGNYGYTF; CDR3 DNA: TGCGCCAGCAGCCAAGACGGGTCAGTAACTATAAGGGGTAACTATGGCTACACCTTC
V gene: TRBV5-4; D gene: TRBD1; J gene: TRBJ1-3; clone size: -; CDR3 protein: CASSLWGQGTSRSGNTIYF; CDR3 DNA: TGTGCCAGCAGCTTGTGGGGACAGGGGACATCTCGCTCTGGAAACACCATATATTTT
V gene: TRBV19; D gene: TRBD1; J gene: TRBJ1-2; clone size: -; CDR3 protein: CASSILARTGLNYGYTF; CDR3 DNA: TGTGCCAGTAGTATTCTGGCCCGGACAGGGCTCAACTATGGCTACACCTTC
V gene: TRBV4-1; D gene: TRBD1; J gene: TRBJ2-7; clone size: -; CDR3 protein: CASSRRTGESEQYF; CDR3 DNA: TGCGCCAGCAGCCGGAGGACAGGGGAAAGCGAGCAGTACTTC
V gene: TRBV4-3; D gene: -; J gene: TRBJ1-5; clone size: -; CDR3 protein: CASSQDLDSVSPNQPQHF; CDR3 DNA: TGCGCCAGCAGCCAAGATCTAGACTCCGTCAGCCCTAATCAGCCCCAGCATTTT
V gene: TRBV14; D gene: TRBD1; J gene: TRBJ1-6; clone size: -; CDR3 protein: CASSEGGDRQGLIPSPLHF; CDR3 DNA: TGTGCCAGCAGCGAAGGAGGGGACAGACAGGGCCTTATACCTTCACCCCTCCACTTT
V gene: TRBV18; D gene: -; J gene: TRBJ1-1; clone size: -; CDR3 protein: CASSPERLDTEAFF; CDR3 DNA: TGTGCCAGCTCACCGGAGAGGTTAGACACTGAAGCTTTCTTT
V gene: TRBV29-1; D gene: -; J gene: TRBJ2-3; clone size: -; CDR3 protein: CSVAGTIYSSTDTQYF; CDR3 DNA: TGCAGCGTTGCCGGGACAATCTATTCTAGCACAGATACGCAGTATTTT
V gene: TRBV4-1; D gene: -; J gene: TRBJ1-4; clone size: -; CDR3 protein: CASSQGRRQVSSKLFF; CDR3 DNA: TGCGCCAGCAGCCAAGGAAGGAGACAGGTGTCTTCAAAACTGTTTTTT
V gene: TRBV5-6; D gene: TRBD2; J gene: TRBJ2-1; clone size: once; CDR3 protein: CASSLRPPLAGDWNEQFF; CDR3 DNA: TGTGCCAGCAGCTTACGACCCCCACTAGCGGGGGATTGGAATGAGCAGTTCTTC
V gene: TRBV5-1; D gene: TRBD2; J gene: TRBJ2-2; clone size: -; CDR3 protein: CASSATLAGATGELFF; CDR3 DNA: TGCGCCAGCAGCGCCACCTTAGCGGGGGCCACCGGGGAGCTGTTTTTT
V gene: TRBV10-3; D gene: -; J gene: TRBJ2-3; clone size: -; CDR3 protein: CAISESITSVTSRPSTDTQYF; CDR3 DNA: TGTGCCATCAGTGAGTCGATAACCTCCGTGACTTCCCGACCTAGCACAGATACGCAGTATTTT
V gene: TRBV10-2; D gene: TRBD1; J gene: TRBJ2-3; clone size: few; CDR3 protein: CASRRGRGGLDTQYF; CDR3 DNA: TGCGCCAGCAGGAGGGGGCGAGGGGGTCTAGATACGCAGTATTTT
V gene: TRBV7-9; D gene: -; J gene: TRBJ1-2; clone size: -; CDR3 protein: CASSPRPAGTLYCYTF; CDR3 DNA: TGTGCCAGCAGTCCAAGGCCTGCAGGGACTCTTTATTGCTACACCTTC
V gene: TRBV6-1; D gene: TRBD1; J gene: TRBJ1-4; clone size: -; CDR3 protein: CASRETGLNEKLFF; CDR3 DNA: TGTGCCAGCAGAGAGACAGGGCTTAATGAAAAACTGTTTTTT
V gene: TRBV5-4; D gene: -; J gene: TRBJ1-2; clone size: once; CDR3 protein: CASSPGSGRGGYTF; CDR3 DNA: TGTGCCAGCAGCCCCGGATCAGGGAGGGGAGGCTACACCTTC
V gene: TRBV6-5; D gene: -; J gene: TRBJ1-2; clone size: -; CDR3 protein: CASSYNGHYGYTF; CDR3 DNA: TGTGCCAGCAGTTATAATGGGCACTATGGCTACACCTTC
V gene: TRBV28; D gene: -; J gene: TRBJ1-1; clone size: -; CDR3 protein: CASSLESFSEAFF; CDR3 DNA: TGTGCCAGCAGTTTAGAGAGCTTTTCTGAAGCTTTCTTT
V gene: TRBV7-9; D gene: -; J gene: TRBJ1-5; clone size: -; CDR3 protein: CASSSTGWGNRQPQHF; CDR3 DNA: TGTGCCAGCAGCTCGACAGGCTGGGGCAATCGTCAGCCCCAGCATTTT
V gene: TRBV4-3; D gene: -; J gene: TRBJ1-1; clone size: -; CDR3 protein: CASSRATGNTEAFF; CDR3 DNA: TGCGCCAGCAGCCGGGCGACAGGGAACACTGAAGCTTTCTTT
V gene: TRBV15; D gene: TRBD1; J gene: TRBJ1-6; clone size: -; CDR3 protein: CATSRDLGQGKTKTLAPLHF; CDR3 DNA: TGTGCCACCAGCAGAGATCTAGGACAGGGTAAGACGAAGACCCTGGCGCCCCTCCACTTT
V gene: TRBV5-6; D gene: -; J gene: TRBJ1-4; clone size: -; CDR3 protein: CASSQNEKLFF; CDR3 DNA: TGTGCCAGCAGCCAAAATGAAAAACTGTTTTTT
V gene: TRBV5-6; D gene: -; J gene: TRBJ1-5; clone size: -; CDR3 protein: CASTLQGYSNQPQHF; CDR3 DNA: TGTGCCAGCACCCTACAGGGATATAGCAATCAGCCCCAGCATTTT
V gene: TRBV18; D gene: TRBD2; J gene: TRBJ2-1; clone size: -; CDR3 protein: CASSPRKRGYYNEQFF; CDR3 DNA: TGTGCCAGCTCACCAAGGAAGCGGGGCTACTACAATGAGCAGTTCTTC
V gene: TRBV2; D gene: -; J gene: TRBJ1-2; clone size: -; CDR3 protein: CASGLDSRLHYTF; CDR3 DNA: TGTGCCAGCGGTCTTGACAGTAGATTGCATTACACCTTC
V gene: TRBV5-5; D gene: TRBD1; J gene: TRBJ1-5; clone size: -; CDR3 protein: CASSLVLDRAYSNQPQHF; CDR3 DNA: TGTGCCAGCAGCTTGGTTTTGGACAGGGCTTATAGCAATCAGCCCCAGCATTTT
V gene: TRBV7-2; D gene: -; J gene: TRBJ1-2; clone size: -; CDR3 protein: CASSVSGLWYTF; CDR3 DNA: TGTGCCAGCAGCGTCTCAGGGTTGTGGTACACCTTC
V gene: TRBV11-2; D gene: TRBD1; J gene: TRBJ1-1; clone size: -; CDR3 protein: CASSHPDRGPVTEAFF; CDR3 DNA: TGTGCCAGCAGCCACCCCGACAGGGGGCCGGTCACTGAAGCTTTCTTT
V gene: TRBV19; D gene: -; J gene: TRBJ1-1; clone size: -; CDR3 protein: CASTSYDTEAFF; CDR3 DNA: TGTGCCAGTACAAGCTACGACACTGAAGCTTTCTTT
V gene: TRBV5-8; D gene: TRBD1; J gene: TRBJ1-4; clone size: once; CDR3 protein: CASWTGATNEKLFF; CDR3 DNA: TGTGCCAGCTGGACAGGGGCGACAAATGAAAAACTGTTTTTT
V gene: TRBV7-9; D gene: -; J gene: TRBJ1-1; clone size: -; CDR3 protein: CASTLLGGSGLEF; CDR3 DNA: TGTGCCAGCACCCTTCTGGGGGGGTCAGGGCTAGAATTT
V gene: TRBV13; D gene: -; J gene: TRBJ2-7; clone size: -; CDR3 protein: CASSPTRGKGSEQYF; CDR3 DNA: TGTGCCAGCAGCCCGACCCGGGGGAAGGGGAGCGAGCAGTACTTC
V gene: TRBV28; D gene: TRBD2; J gene: TRBJ2-5; clone size: -; CDR3 protein: CASSLWRGVSRETQYF; CDR3 DNA: TGTGCCAGCAGTTTATGGCGGGGGGTGTCGCGGGAGACCCAGTACTTC
V gene: TRBV9; D gene: -; J gene: TRBJ2-5; clone size: -; CDR3 protein: CASSVGPGGEVGGETQYF; CDR3 DNA: TGTGCCAGCAGCGTAGGTCCCGGAGGGGAGGTTGGGGGAGAGACCCAGTACTTC
V gene: TRBV21-1; D gene: -; J gene: TRBJ2-5; clone size: -; CDR3 protein: CASSDKTWDNQETQYF; CDR3 DNA: TGTGCCAGCAGCGACAAAACTTGGGACAACCAAGAGACCCAGTACTTC
V gene: TRBV28; D gene: -; J gene: TRBJ2-1; clone size: -; CDR3 protein: CASSLKAGALLNEQFF; CDR3 DNA: TGTGCCAGCAGTTTGAAGGCGGGGGCTTTGTTAAATGAGCAGTTCTTC
V gene: TRBV11-2; D gene: -; J gene: TRBJ1-1; clone size: -; CDR3 protein: CASSLEARGTEAFF; CDR3 DNA: TGTGCCAGCAGCTTAGAGGCCAGGGGTACTGAAGCTTTCTTT
V gene: TRBV28; D gene: TRBD1; J gene: TRBJ1-6; clone size: -; CDR3 protein: CASKRPGQVSPLHF; CDR3 DNA: TGTGCCAGCAAGAGACCGGGACAGGTTTCACCCCTCCACTTT
V gene: TRBV19; D gene: TRBD1; J gene: TRBJ2-2; clone size: -; CDR3 protein: CASSTGTGAAGELFF; CDR3 DNA: TGTGCCAGTAGTACGGGAACAGGGGCGGCCGGGGAGCTGTTTTTT
V gene: TRBV5-6; D gene: -; J gene: TRBJ2-1; clone size: -; CDR3 protein: CASSRPGLTNNEQFF; CDR3 DNA: TGTGCCAGCAGCCGACCGGGACTGACAAACAATGAGCAGTTCTTC
V gene: TRBV9; D gene: -; J gene: TRBJ2-7; clone size: -; CDR3 protein: CASSVAESGYEQYF; CDR3 DNA: TGTGCCAGCAGCGTAGCCGAATCCGGGTACGAGCAGTACTTC
V gene: TRBV7-9; D gene: -; J gene: TRBJ2-2; clone size: once; CDR3 protein: CASSLELHPKGSGELFF; CDR3 DNA: TGTGCCAGCAGCTTAGAGCTCCATCCGAAGGGGTCCGGGGAGCTGTTTTTT
V gene: TRBV5-4; D gene: TRBD1; J gene: TRBJ2-7; clone size: -; CDR3 protein: CASSSRRQGKQYF; CDR3 DNA: TGTGCCAGCAGCTCCCGTAGACAGGGTAAGCAGTACTTC
V gene: TRBV27; D gene: -; J gene: TRBJ1-4; clone size: -; CDR3 protein: CASSLLSYEKLFF; CDR3 DNA: TGTGCCAGCAGTTTACTCTCTTATGAAAAACTGTTTTTT
V gene: TRBV7-2; D gene: TRBD1; J gene: TRBJ1-2; clone size: -; CDR3 protein: CASSLPDRALGGYTF; CDR3 DNA: TGTGCCAGCAGCTTACCGGACAGGGCCTTAGGTGGCTACACCTTC